These 9 T cell receptor beta chains originate from one sample sequenced in a study of CD8+CD57+ T cells in acquired aplastic anemia. According to the study, genomic DNA was the template for TCR beta VDJ and CDR3 profiling. Each CDR3 protein is one row after TCRdb ran MiXCR on the reads. The top ten clones hold approximately 3.8% of a sample with hundreds of thousands of distinct CDR3 sequences, roughly 64% of them seen once. The specimen sequenced was sorted CD4+, CD8+, or CD8+CD57+ T cells (not recorded which) from PBMCs. All receptors derive from a human donor in good health, serving as a control.

This clonotype was found many times. This chain joins TRBV7-2 and TRBJ2-1; maybe TRBD1 (6 bases). V was shortened by 0 bases and J by 0 bases, with 21 bases between the two germline ends. The CDR3 is made up of 20 amino acids. From germline, CDR1 is SGHTA and CDR2 FQGNSA. This CDR3 is CASSLASWGHLPSSYNEQFF. The CDR3 bases are TGTGCCAGCAGCTTAGCGAGTTGGGGACATCTACCCTCCTCCTACAATGAGCAGTTCTTC.

On this clonotype: It may be a read error: a sequence one base away is much more abundant. The chain combines TRBV28 with TRBJ2-5; a weak D match, TRBD1 (6 bases). The DNA end is a closer match to TRBJ2-7, so the J assignment may be wrong. The germline gives CDR1 MDHEN, CDR2 SYDVKM. This CDR3 spans 13 amino acids. The chain's CDR3 is CASSQGSPYEQYF. Written as DNA, the CDR3 is TGTGCCAGCTCCCAGGGGAGCCCCTACGAGCAGTACTTC.

V usage is TRBV6-5 and J usage is TRBJ1-1; D might be TRBD1 (5 bases). Germline V gives CDR1 MNHEY, CDR2 SVGAGI. The CDR3 is 13 amino acids. V gave up 7 bases and J gave up 4 bases, with 13 bases separating them. DNA of the CDR3: TGTGCCAGCAAAGGGCAGGGCGTCACTGAAGCTTTCTTT. Amino acids: CASKGQGVTEAFF.

This chain joins TRBV7-2 and TRBJ1-1; D perhaps matches TRBD1 (6 bases). The CDR3 length is 14 residues. The germline V gene has CDR1 SGHTA and CDR2 FQGNSA. V dropped 4 bases and J dropped 12 bases, with 21 bases sitting between them. CDR3 coding DNA: TGTGCCAGCAGCTCCCGGGACACCCTTTTGATATCTTTCTTT. Residues: CASSSRDTLLISFF.

The chain couples TRBV19 to TRBJ1-6, with D maybe TRBD1 (5 bases). The CDR3 has 15 amino acids. The V gene's germline CDR1 is LNHDA and CDR2 SQIVND (reference sequence). V was pared by 3 bases and J by 7 bases, with 13 bases between. The chain's CDR3 is CASSIFLGPNSPLHF. The CDR3 nucleotides are TGTGCCAGTAGTATTTTTTTGGGGCCGAATTCACCCCTCCACTTT. The complete variable domain, with remaining parts taken from reference TRBV19 and TRBJ1-6, reads DGGITQSPKYLFRKEGQNVTLSCEQNLNHDAMYWYRQDPGQGLRLIYYSQIVNDFQKGDIAEGYSVSREKKESFPLTVTSAQKNPTAFYLCASSIFLGPNSPLHFGNGTRLTVT.

The chain employs TRBV7-3 and TRBJ2-7; D remains ambiguous. The germline gives CDR1 SGHTA, CDR2 FQGTGA. This CDR3 is 14 amino acids long. The V end lost 5 bases, the J end lost 9 bases, and 20 bases lay between the germline ends. The CDR3 bases are TGTGCCAGCAGCCCCAGACCTGACACAGATACGCAGTACTTC. It is translated as CASSPRPDTDTQYF.

In regard to this clonotype: Mismatch with germline at one junction end may stem from a read error. The V and J genes are TRBV7-9 and TRBJ2-7, with 7 bases that match TRBD1. In germline, CDR1 is SEHNR, CDR2 FQNEAQ (reference sequence). This CDR3 region has 14 residues. CDR3 amino acids: CASSLGGSSCEQYF. DNA for the CDR3: TGTGCTAGCAGCCTAGGGGGCAGCTCCTGCGAGCAGTACTTC.

The CDR3 loop is CASSPQSVEHTQYF. CDR3 nucleotides: TGCGCCAGCAGCCCCCAGTCGGTCGAGCATACGCAGTATTTT. The chain links TRBV5-1 to TRBJ2-3; D is undetermined. The CDR3 extends over 14 amino acids. Trimming removed 4 bases at V and 7 bases at J, with 16 bases between. CDR1 is SGHRS, CDR2 YFSETQ, per germline. Complete variable domain (other parts from reference TRBV5-1 and TRBJ2-3): KAGVTQTPRYLIKTRGQQVTLSCSPISGHRSVSWYQQTPGQGLQFLFEYFSETQRNKGNFPGRFSGRQFSNSRSEMNVSTLELGDSALYLCASSPQSVEHTQYFGPGTRLTVL.

The chain is built from TRBV7-2 and TRBJ1-1; possible D gene TRBD1, 5 bases. The germline V gene encodes CDR1 SGHTA and CDR2 FQGNSA. V was cut by 2 bases and J by 0 bases, with 19 bases left in between. CDR3 length: 18 amino acids. Here the CDR3 DNA reads TGTGCCAGCAGCTTATTGGGGCGGGTGGGAGGTATGAACACTGAAGCTTTCTTT. Protein sequence: CASSLLGRVGGMNTEAFF. Variable domain in full (rest from reference TRBV7-2 and TRBJ1-1): GAGVSQSPSNKVTEKGKDVELRCDPISGHTALYWYRQSLGQGLEFLIYFQGNSAPDKSGLPSDRFSAERTGGSVSTLTIQRTQQEDSAVYLCASSLLGRVGGMNTEAFFGQGTRLTVV.